This is a list of T cell receptor beta chains from one sample in a study of neurological immune-mediated disorders. TCRdb re-called the 5' RACE reads with MiXCR, one entry per CDR3 protein. Of around 48,000 distinct CDR3 sequences listed, about a tenth are singletons. What was sequenced was PBMCs. Receptors originate from a woman between 40 and 55 years old with HTLV-1-associated myelopathy (HAM/TSP). The CDR3 runs from the conserved cysteine through the conserved F or W. The order of the fields is V gene, D gene, J gene, clone size, CDR3 length, CDR3 DNA, CDR3 protein. D genes are given only for firm matches. Size is omitted from some rows. Given values are once, few, many or a class for expanded clones.

V: TRBV12-3/TRBV12-4
D: TRBD2
J: TRBJ2-7
size: medium-sized
length: 14
DNA: TGTGCCAGCAGTCTCCGACTAGCGGGGGGAGAGCAGTACTTC
CDR3: CASSLRLAGGEQYF

V: TRBV4-1
D: -
J: TRBJ2-1
size: many
length: 13
DNA: TGCGCCAGCAGCCCGGTACGGGGCTATGAGCAGTTCTTC
CDR3: CASSPVRGYEQFF

V: TRBV7-9
D: -
J: TRBJ2-1
size: -
length: 13
DNA: TGTGCCAGCATCATAGATCGAACTAGAGAGCAGTTCTTC
CDR3: CASIIDRTREQFF

V: TRBV9
D: -
J: TRBJ2-3
size: many
length: 14
DNA: TGTGCCAGCAGCGTAGGGGGGTTCGGAGATACGCAGTATTTT
CDR3: CASSVGGFGDTQYF

V: TRBV4-1
D: -
J: TRBJ2-2
size: many
length: 16
DNA: TGCGCCAGCAGCCGTTCGCCTAGTTCGAACACCGGGGAGCTGTTTTTT
CDR3: CASSRSPSSNTGELFF

V: TRBV14
D: -
J: TRBJ2-1
size: many
length: 15
DNA: TGTGCCAGCAGCCAAGGCAGGGTTTCGTATTCTGAGCAGTTCTTC
CDR3: CASSQGRVSYSEQFF

V: TRBV2
D: -
J: TRBJ2-6
size: many
length: 14
DNA: TGTGCCAGCAGGTGGGGTACTGGGGCCAACGTCCTGACTTTC
CDR3: CASRWGTGANVLTF

V: TRBV6-2/TRBV6-3
D: -
J: TRBJ1-5
size: many
length: 14
DNA: TGTGCCAGCACCCTGACAAGGACAAATCAGCCCCAGCATTTT
CDR3: CASTLTRTNQPQHF

V: TRBV11-2
D: -
J: TRBJ1-3
size: -
length: 15
DNA: TGTGCCAGCAGCTTATCCGGGACAACTGGAAACACCATATATTTT
CDR3: CASSLSGTTGNTIYF

V: TRBV29-1
D: -
J: TRBJ2-3
size: many
length: 14
DNA: TGCAGCGTTTGGGGCGGGGGCCGAACAGATACGCAGTATTTT
CDR3: CSVWGGGRTDTQYF

V: TRBV19
D: -
J: TRBJ2-1
size: many
length: 14
DNA: TGTGCCAGTAGTGGACGGTTATCCTACAATGAGCAGTTCTTC
CDR3: CASSGRLSYNEQFF

V: TRBV6-1
D: -
J: TRBJ1-6
size: many
length: 14
DNA: TGTGCCAGCAGTCAGAATCTAGGGTCCTCGGCCCTCCACTTT
CDR3: CASSQNLGSSALHF

V: TRBV10-2
D: TRBD1
J: TRBJ1-2
size: many
length: 15
DNA: TGCGCCAGCAGTGGGACAGGGGGGACTAACTATGGCTACACCTTC
CDR3: CASSGTGGTNYGYTF

V: TRBV5-1
D: -
J: TRBJ2-1
size: -
length: 15
DNA: TGCGCCAGCAGCGCGGGGCTAGCGAACTACAATGAGCAGTTCTTC
CDR3: CASSAGLANYNEQFF

V: TRBV4-3
D: TRBD1
J: TRBJ2-2
size: many
length: 19
DNA: TGCGCCAGCAGCCAATTCTCTCCGTCCTGGACAGGGTGGTCCGGGGAGCTGTTTTTT
CDR3: CASSQFSPSWTGWSGELFF

V: TRBV4-3
D: -
J: TRBJ2-7
size: -
length: 13
DNA: TGCGCCAGCAGCCAAAGCCACCTAGACGAGCAGTACTTC
CDR3: CASSQSHLDEQYF

V: TRBV13
D: -
J: TRBJ1-1
size: few
length: 16
DNA: TGTGCCAGCAGCTCGAACCAAGACAGGTTCCTCACTGAAGCTTTCTTT
CDR3: CASSSNQDRFLTEAFF

V: TRBV6-1
D: -
J: TRBJ1-4
size: -
length: 17
DNA: TGTGCCAGCAGCGCGGGTGGACGGGGGACAACTAATGAAAAACTGTTTTTT
CDR3: CASSAGGRGTTNEKLFF

V: TRBV27
D: -
J: TRBJ2-1
size: many
length: 15
DNA: TGTGCCAGCAGTTTATTCGGGACACCTTCTAATGAGCAGTTCTTC
CDR3: CASSLFGTPSNEQFF

V: TRBV10-3
D: TRBD1
J: TRBJ2-7
size: many
length: 14
DNA: TGTGCCATCAGTTTTGGACAGGGATCCTACGAGCAGTACTTC
CDR3: CAISFGQGSYEQYF

V: TRBV15
D: -
J: TRBJ2-3
size: many
length: 17
DNA: TGTGCCACCAGCAGAGAACCGGGGGCGGGGGGCACAGATACGCAGTATTTT
CDR3: CATSREPGAGGTDTQYF

V: TRBV5-6
D: -
J: TRBJ1-1
size: many
length: 13
DNA: TGTGCCAGCAGCTTTTTTTCAGGGTTCCAAGCTTTCTTT
CDR3: CASSFFSGFQAFF

V: TRBV10-3
D: -
J: TRBJ2-7
size: many
length: 13
DNA: TGTGCCATCAGTGCTGGGGGGACCTACGAGCAGTACTTC
CDR3: CAISAGGTYEQYF

V: TRBV6-2/TRBV6-3
D: -
J: TRBJ2-5
size: many
length: 14
DNA: TGTGCCAGCAGTTACTCCCCGGCGGTGGAGACCCAGTACTTC
CDR3: CASSYSPAVETQYF